The 31 T cell receptor beta chains below all came from one sample that was sequenced in a study of early T cells in non-severe SARS-CoV-2 infection. TCRdb re-derived calls from the 5' RACE reads in MiXCR, one entry per CDR3 protein. The data show more than 95,000 distinct CDR3 sequences, around 16% seen once. Sequenced material: whole blood. The receptors were sampled from an adult who was a healthcare worker with PCR-confirmed SARS-CoV-2 infection or an uninfected control (not recorded which).

This clonotype was observed a handful of times. This chain joins TRBV29-1 and TRBJ2-5; 7 nucleotides match TRBD2. The CDR3 runs 13 residues. V dropped 4 bases and J dropped 4; count of bases not matched to a gene: 6. Germline CDR1 SQVTM, CDR2 ANQGSEA. The CDR3 here is CSVGGGMGETQYF. CDR3 coding DNA: TGCAGCGTTGGCGGGGGTATGGGAGAGACCCAGTACTTC.

This clonotype was observed a few times. V is TRBV7-6 and J is TRBJ2-3; 7 bases map to TRBD2. The CDR3 covers 17 residues. Germline CDR1 and CDR2: SGHVS and FNYEAQ. Unmatched junction bases numbered 11, after V lost 0 bases and J lost 5 bases. The CDR3 spells CASSLAIRGRMGDTQYF. The CDR3 DNA reads as TGTGCCAGCAGCTTAGCGATTCGCGGGAGAATGGGAGATACGCAGTATTTT. Together with reference TRBV7-6 and TRBJ2-3, the CDR3 gives the full variable domain: GAGVSQSPRYKVTKRGQDVALRCDPISGHVSLYWYRQALGQGPEFLTYFNYEAQQDKSGLPNDRFSAERPEGSISTLTIQRTEQRDSAMYRCASSLAIRGRMGDTQYFGPGTRLTVL.

The rearrangement links TRBV2 to TRBJ2-5; 10 bases align to TRBD2. V was pared by 6 bases and J by 4 bases, with 14 bases of the junction left unmatched. CDR1 and CDR2 (germline): SNHLY, FYNNEI. The CDR3 covers 17 residues. This CDR3 reads CASRARAGGLSAETQYF. In nucleotides, the CDR3 is TGTGCCAGCAGGGCCCGAGCGGGAGGGCTGAGCGCAGAGACCCAGTACTTC.

This chain links TRBV20-1 with TRBJ1-2; D gene unclear. The germline CDR1 and CDR2 sequences are DFQATT and SNEGSKA (reference sequence). The V and J ends lost 4 bases and 4 bases respectively, with 19 bases between them. The length of the CDR3 is 15 residues. This CDR3 reads CSAIQDGEHLYGYTF. The CDR3 bases are TGCAGTGCTATCCAGGACGGAGAGCACCTCTATGGCTACACCTTC.

The chain employs TRBV6-5 and TRBJ2-7; TRBD2 aligns across 9 bases. The V gene end was trimmed by 6 bases and the J gene end by 2 bases; junction bases not matched to a gene: 5. The CDR3 extends over 14 amino acids. The V gene's germline CDR1 is MNHEY and CDR2 SVGAGI. CDR3 DNA sequence: TGTGCCAGCAGCACCGGCGGGAGGGCCTACGAGCAGTACTTC. Translating gives CASSTGGRAYEQYF.

This chain uses TRBV28 with TRBJ2-3; D not resolved. Trimming removed 3 bases at V and 0 bases at J, with 13 bases between. This CDR3 is built from 16 residues. Germline V gene sequence: CDR1 MDHEN, CDR2 SYDVKM. CDR3 loop: CASSLSARLSTDTQYF. The CDR3 nucleotides are TGTGCCAGCAGTTTGTCCGCTAGACTTAGCACAGATACGCAGTATTTT.

This clonotype was seen just once. The chain recombines TRBV20-1 with TRBJ1-2; 8 bases are a match to TRBD1. The CDR3 loop spans 15 amino acids. CDR1 is DFQATT and CDR2 is SNEGSKA in the germline V gene (reference sequence). Trimming at V came to 3 bases and at J to 8 bases, leaving 14 bases not matched to a gene. The CDR3 DNA is TGCAGTGCTAGGAACCCGGGACAGGCCCTATCGGGCTACACCTTC. The encoded protein is CSARNPGQALSGYTF.

The chain carries TRBV5-1 and TRBJ2-2; D is uncertain. This CDR3 is 12 amino acids long. V was cut by 2 bases and J by 7 bases, with 6 bases left in between. From germline, CDR1 is SGHRS and CDR2 YFSETQ. The CDR3 DNA is TGCGCCAGCAGCTTACAAGACGGGGAGCTGTTTTTT. It codes for CASSLQDGELFF.

This clonotype was seen a few times. This chain uses TRBV7-9 with TRBJ1-6; D remains ambiguous. The V and J ends lost 1 base and 9 bases respectively, with 10 bases between them. Germline V lookup: CDR1 SEHNR, CDR2 FQNEAQ (reference sequence). This CDR3 is built from 14 residues. The CDR3 DNA follows: TGTGCCAGCAGCTTAGGCCGATTGGGTTCACCCCTCCACTTT. Translation: CASSLGRLGSPLHF.

CDR3: CASSLTEGQGGYTF. Written as DNA, the CDR3 is TGTGCCAGCAGTCTCACCGAAGGACAGGGTGGCTACACCTTC. The V and J genes are TRBV28 and TRBJ1-2; 8 bases match TRBD1. This CDR3 spans 14 amino acids. V shed 5 bases, J shed 7 bases, and the junction held 9 bases outside the gene matches. In germline, CDR1 is MDHEN, CDR2 SYDVKM.

The chain recombines TRBV9 with TRBJ1-6; a possible D gene is TRBD1 (5 bases). The germline V gene has CDR1 SGDLS and CDR2 YYNGEE. The length of the CDR3 is 14 residues. The V end was cut by 6 bases, the J end by 6 bases, with 13 bases between. CDR3 sequence (DNA): TGTGCCAGCACTGAGGGGTCTGGTAATTCACCCCTCCACTTT. Its protein is CASTEGSGNSPLHF.

This clonotype was seen only a few times. V usage is TRBV7-8 and J usage is TRBJ2-1; D is possibly TRBD2 (5 bases). CDR3 size: 18 residues. From germline, CDR1 is SGHVS and CDR2 FQNEAQ. Trimming removed 10 bases from V and 7 bases from J, with 32 bases in between. The CDR3 reads CATKLRGGNSVGKNEQFF. Here the CDR3 DNA reads TGTGCCACCAAGCTTAGAGGCGGTAATAGCGTGGGGAAAAATGAGCAGTTCTTC.

V gene TRBV18 combines with J gene TRBJ1-2; 7 bases are a match to TRBD1. The CDR3 is 13 residues long. V was clipped by 6 bases and J by 6 bases; unmatched bases: 7. Germline V gene lookup returns CDR1 KGHSH and CDR2 LQKENI. CDR3 coding DNA: TGTGCCAGCTCGCCGACAGGGATGGATGGCTACACCTTC. It yields the protein CASSPTGMDGYTF.

CDR3 sequence (DNA): TGTGCCAGCAGTGAAGATCCTGGGACGGCCTATGGCTACACCTTC. It codes for CASSEDPGTAYGYTF. The rearrangement uses TRBV6-1 and TRBJ1-2; possibly TRBD1 for D (5 bases). The CDR3 length is 15 residues. From germline, CDR1 is MNHNS and CDR2 SASEGT. Trimming stripped 1 base from V and 4 bases from J, with 13 bases between.

This clonotype was picked up a small number of times. V and J are TRBV2 and TRBJ2-3, with D perhaps matching TRBD2 (5 bases). Germline V CDR1 and CDR2: SNHLY, FYNNEI. This CDR3 is 15 amino acids long. With 3 bases removed from V and 3 bases from J, the gap between germline ends came to 13 bases. CDR3 nucleotide sequence: TGTGCCAGCAGTGAGCAGCGGAGTAGGACAGATACGCAGTATTTT. Protein sequence: CASSEQRSRTDTQYF.

The V and J genes are TRBV27 and TRBJ2-3; possibly TRBD1 for D (5 bases). The CDR3 spans 14 residues. Trimming cost V 4 bases and J 7 bases, with 15 bases left between them. CDR1 and CDR2 from the germline V gene are MNHEY and SMNVEV (reference sequence). The CDR3 here is CASSWRQGLNTQYF. CDR3 DNA: TGTGCCAGCAGTTGGCGGCAGGGTCTAAATACGCAGTATTTT.

The J gene is TRBJ2-1, the V gene TRBV11-2; 9 bases match TRBD1. Trimming took 1 base from V and 2 from J; bases not matched to a gene: 9. Germline loops: CDR1 SGHAT, CDR2 FQNNGV. The CDR3 has 18 residues. CDR3 residues: CASSLVPAGQGTYNEQFF. The CDR3 nucleotides are TGTGCCAGCAGCTTAGTCCCCGCGGGACAGGGCACCTACAATGAGCAGTTCTTC.

The V call is TRBV14, the J call TRBJ2-7; 7 bases align to TRBD1. Germline V gene lookup returns CDR1 SGHDN and CDR2 FVKESK. This CDR3 comprises 14 residues. With V trimmed by 1 base and J by 3 bases, 3 bases remained unmatched. CDR3 sequence (DNA): TGTGCCAGCAGCCAAGTCAGGGGGAGCTACGAGCAGTACTTC. This sequence encodes CASSQVRGSYEQYF.

The CDR3 protein is CSAGRGPPGTEAFF. The CDR3, as DNA: TGCAGTGCTGGCAGGGGGCCTCCGGGAACTGAAGCTTTCTTT. V and J are TRBV20-1 and TRBJ1-1, with TRBD1 identical over 8 bases. CDR1 and CDR2 from the germline V gene are DFQATT and SNEGSKA (reference sequence). The CDR3 loop spans 14 amino acids. The ends lost 5 bases at V and 5 bases at J; junction bases unmatched: 10.

This clonotype was seen only a few times. The DNA for the CDR3 is TGTGCCAGTAGTATTGGGTGGCGTTATAGCAATCAGCCCCAGCATTTT. Protein: CASSIGWRYSNQPQHF. This rearrangement joins TRBV19 to TRBJ1-5; D ambiguous. This CDR3 has 16 residues. CDR1 and CDR2 (germline): LNHDA, SQIVND (reference sequence). The V and J ends lost 3 bases and 0 bases respectively, with 12 bases between them.

CDR3 protein: CSVVIRRDNEQFF. Written as DNA, the CDR3 is TGCAGCGTTGTCATACGCAGAGACAATGAGCAGTTCTTC. The chain couples TRBV29-1 to TRBJ2-1; D uncertain. CDR1 SQVTM and CDR2 ANQGSEA come from the germline V gene. The length of the CDR3 is 13 residues. V was clipped by 4 bases and J by 5 bases, with 12 bases between them.

V is TRBV7-2 and J is TRBJ2-1; 7 bases are shared with TRBD1. Germline CDR1 SGHTA, CDR2 FQGNSA. The CDR3 is 15 residues long. V shed 1 base and J 7 bases; nucleotides not matched to a gene: 7. The CDR3 spells CASSLDRGNENEQFF. The CDR3 nucleotides read TGTGCCAGCAGCTTAGACAGGGGTAATGAGAATGAGCAGTTCTTC.

This clonotype was detected only a few times. The chain couples TRBV10-3 to TRBJ1-5; D is unclear. V lost 4 bases, J lost 3 bases, and 4 bases lay in between. This CDR3 has 12 amino acids. Germline lookup yields CDR1 ENHRY and CDR2 SYGVKD. The CDR3 reads CAISVTNQPQHF. DNA of the CDR3: TGTGCCATCAGTGTGACCAATCAGCCCCAGCATTTT.

The CDR3 coding sequence is TGTGCCAGCAGTCCAACCAACGGCAATCAGCCCCAGCATTTT. It codes for CASSPTNGNQPQHF. The chain uses TRBV28 and TRBJ1-5; D gene unclear. Germline assignment: CDR1 MDHEN and CDR2 SYDVKM. The ends were cut back, 5 bases at V and 2 bases at J, with 10 bases in the middle. This CDR3 is 14 amino acids long.

The rearrangement links TRBV4-3 to TRBJ2-2, with D possibly matching TRBD1 (5 bases). Trimming took off 2 bases at V and 5 bases at J, with 15 bases between the two ends. Germline V lookup: CDR1 LGHNA, CDR2 YSLEER. The length of the CDR3 is 16 residues. CDR3: CASSQYRQGWTGELFF. The CDR3 DNA reads TGCGCCAGCAGCCAATATCGGCAGGGATGGACCGGGGAGCTGTTTTTT.

The V call is TRBV4-3, the J call TRBJ2-4; D remains unclear. CDR1 is LGHNA, CDR2 YSLEER, per germline. The CDR3 extends over 15 amino acids. Trimming removed 0 bases from V and 9 bases from J, with 15 bases in between. The CDR3 region has the DNA TGCGCCAGCAGCCAAGATAGGCAGCCCTCCGGCATTCAGTACTTC. The encoded protein is CASSQDRQPSGIQYF.

The chain links TRBV2 to TRBJ1-2, with D maybe TRBD1 (5 bases). The CDR3 runs 15 residues. V gave up 4 bases and J gave up 4 bases, with 16 bases separating them. The germline CDR1 and CDR2 sequences are SNHLY and FYNNEI. The CDR3 loop reads CASSAPLTVPYGYTF. The CDR3 DNA follows: TGTGCCAGCAGTGCTCCATTGACAGTACCCTATGGCTACACCTTC.

This clonotype was detected a few times. This rearrangement joins TRBV7-9 to TRBJ1-1; D remains ambiguous. Germline V gives CDR1 SEHNR, CDR2 FQNEAQ (reference sequence). This CDR3 is built from 12 residues. Trimming removed 0 bases from V and 7 bases from J, with 6 bases in between. This CDR3 reads CASSLAVGEAFF. Here the CDR3 DNA reads TGTGCCAGCAGCTTAGCCGTGGGTGAAGCTTTCTTT.

This clonotype was counted a few times. This chain links TRBV4-2 with TRBJ2-7, with a possible D match to TRBD1 (6 bases). There are 14 residues in the CDR3. Germline V lookup: CDR1 LGHNA, CDR2 YNFKEQ. The V end lost 0 bases, the J end lost 2 bases, and 8 bases lay between the germline ends. CDR3 bases: TGTGCCAGCAGCCAAGAAACAGGGCCCTACGAGCAGTACTTC. Translated, it gives CASSQETGPYEQYF.

J is TRBJ2-7 and V is TRBV5-6; TRBD1 aligns across 7 bases. Germline-derived CDR1 and CDR2 are SGHDT and YYEEEE. This CDR3 spans 14 amino acids. V was pared by 4 bases and J by 2 bases, with 6 bases of the junction left unmatched. For the CDR3, the DNA is TGTGCCAGCAGCCTGGGACAGAGACCCTACGAGCAGTACTTC. Translated, it gives CASSLGQRPYEQYF.

This clonotype was counted many times. V and J are TRBV12-3 or TRBV12-4 and TRBJ1-4, with D possibly being TRBD1 (6 bases). Trimming shortened V by 7 bases and J by 8 bases, and 20 bases separated the two germline ends. The CDR3 runs to 15 residues. The CDR3, as DNA: TGTGCCAGCACTGATTTTCGGGCTCAGGGGGAAAAACTGTTTTTT. It is translated as CASTDFRAQGEKLFF.